This paragraph reports one T cell receptor (beta chain). The entry originates in a study of cytomegalovirus exposure and HLA in healthy donors. Clones were read by immunoSEQ multiplex PCR, and TCRdb kept only the in-frame ones, dropping some. The sample lists about 56,000 clones, 93% occurring once. Per germline, CDR1 SGDLS and CDR2 YYNGEE. Trimming removed 0 bases at V and 5 bases at J, with 9 bases between. The CDR3 totals 14 residues. The origin of this receptor is a woman aged 18-35 years in good health and CMV-seropositive. The chain couples TRBV9 to TRBJ1-5, with D possibly matching TRBD1 (6 bases). The sample comprised PBMCs. The CDR3 DNA reads TGTGCCAGCAGCGTAGCGGCAGGGGATCAGCCCCAGCATTTT. Translated, it gives CASSVAAGDQPQHF. Variable domain in full (rest from reference TRBV9 and TRBJ1-5): DSGVTQTPKHLITATGQRVTLRCSPRSGDLSVYWYQQSLDQGLQFLIQYYNGEERAKGNILERFSAQQFPDLHSELNLSSLELGDSALYFCASSVAAGDQPQHFGDGTRLSIL.